These 22 T cell receptor beta chains were sequenced from one sample in a study of cytomegalovirus exposure and HLA in healthy donors. Vbeta (60) and Jbeta (13) primers were used in the PCR. Libraries were prepared by immunoSEQ multiplex PCR; TCRdb keeps only in-frame clonotypes and omits some of them. The data show approximately 82,000 clones, approximately 56% seen once. Material: PBMCs. These receptor sequences come from a woman younger than 45 in good health and CMV-seropositive.

The V and J genes are TRBV11-2 and TRBJ2-1; 11 bases fit TRBD2. Germline loops: CDR1 SGHAT, CDR2 FQNNGV. The length of the CDR3 is 16 residues. V lost 5 bases and J lost 6; bases outside the gene matches: 9. CDR3: CASSIRSGGAPNEQFF. DNA of the CDR3: TGTGCCAGCAGCATACGTAGCGGGGGGGCCCCCAATGAGCAGTTCTTC.

The rearrangement links TRBV14 to TRBJ2-7; D possibly corresponds to TRBD1 (5 bases). Trimming left V 1 base short and J 3 bases short, with 13 bases between. Germline V lookup: CDR1 SGHDN, CDR2 FVKESK. The CDR3 is 15 residues long. CDR3 nucleotide sequence: TGTGCCAGCAGCCAAGGTATTGGACACTTCTACGAGCAGTACTTC. The encoded protein is CASSQGIGHFYEQYF.

This clone was counted only a few times. The chain carries TRBV6-5 and TRBJ1-2, with 10 bases aligning to TRBD1. V shed 6 bases, J shed 4 bases, and the junction held 5 bases outside the gene matches. The CDR3 covers 14 residues. Germline assignment: CDR1 MNHEY and CDR2 SVGAGI. In DNA form, the CDR3 reads TGTGCCAGCAGCTACGGGGACAGGGGCTATGGCTACACCTTC. Protein: CASSYGDRGYGYTF.

The V gene is TRBV6-1, the J gene TRBJ1-6, with a possible D match to TRBD1 (6 bases). The V end lost 5 bases, the J end lost 10 bases, and 6 bases lay between the germline ends. The CDR3 loop spans 11 amino acids. Germline CDR1 and CDR2: MNHNS and SASEGT. The CDR3 loop is CASSTGSPLHF. The CDR3 region has the DNA TGTGCCAGCAGTACAGGGTCACCCCTCCACTTT.

This clone was seen only a few times. This rearrangement joins TRBV7-9 to TRBJ2-1; 15 bases are shared with TRBD2. The CDR3 length is 18 residues. Germline assignment: CDR1 SEHNR and CDR2 FQNEAQ (reference sequence). V gave up 5 bases and J gave up 7 bases; unmatched junction bases: 12. The CDR3 is CASSPGTSGGIFGNEQFF. The CDR3, as DNA: TGTGCCAGCAGCCCCGGGACTAGCGGGGGGATTTTTGGAAATGAGCAGTTCTTC.

The V gene is TRBV27, the J gene TRBJ1-6; 8 nucleotides align to TRBD1. The CDR3 is 14 amino acids. CDR1 is MNHEY, CDR2 SMNVEV, per germline (reference sequence). Trimming took 3 bases from V and 7 from J; bases not matched to a gene: 2. CDR3 coding DNA: TGTGCCAGCAGTTTCGGACAGGGAAATTCACCCCTCCACTTT. Translated: CASSFGQGNSPLHF.

The CDR3 loop reads CASSLMAGPYEQYF. DNA for the CDR3: TGTGCCAGCAGTTTAATGGCGGGGCCCTACGAGCAGTACTTC. The V call is TRBV27, the J call TRBJ2-7, with a possible D match to TRBD2 (6 bases). The CDR3 is made up of 14 amino acids. Deletions cut 2 bases from V and 2 bases from J, with 10 bases between. CDR1 and CDR2 from the germline V gene are MNHEY and SMNVEV (reference sequence).

This sequence joins TRBV5-1 and TRBJ1-2; unclear D gene. Germline loops: CDR1 SGHRS, CDR2 YFSETQ. The germline V and J ends were trimmed by 0 bases and 6 bases, with 12 bases remaining between them. This CDR3 comprises 14 residues. The CDR3 here is CASSLGHYTDGYTF. CDR3 DNA sequence: TGCGCCAGCAGCTTGGGGCATTACACCGATGGCTACACCTTC.

The V call is TRBV2, the J call TRBJ2-2, with 9 bases lining up with TRBD1. The V gene's germline CDR1 is SNHLY and CDR2 FYNNEI. This CDR3 contains 15 residues. V was clipped by 8 bases and J by 3 bases; unmatched bases: 7. The CDR3 region is CASSRQGGDTGELFF. DNA for the CDR3: TGTGCCAGCTCAAGACAGGGGGGGGACACCGGGGAGCTGTTTTTT.

This rearrangement joins TRBV5-6 to TRBJ1-1; 7 bases fit TRBD1. The germline V gene has CDR1 SGHDT and CDR2 YYEEEE. The CDR3 is 14 residues long. The trim removed 5 bases at V and 1 base at J, leaving 5 bases unmatched. The CDR3 DNA reads TGTGCCAGCAGACAAGGGACAGCGAACACTGAAGCTTTCTTT. It specifies CASRQGTANTEAFF.

The J gene is TRBJ2-7, the V gene TRBV6-5; the match to TRBD2 covers 8 bases. The V gene's germline CDR1 is MNHEY and CDR2 SVGAGI. With 3 bases clipped from V and 1 base from J, the junction kept 2 bases outside the gene matches. The CDR3 spans 14 residues. The CDR3 DNA follows: TGTGCCAGCAGTTATGGGACTAGTTCCTACGAGCAGTACTTC. This codes for CASSYGTSSYEQYF.

This chain connects TRBV7-9 to TRBJ2-7; 9 nucleotides align to TRBD1. CDR3 length equals 15 residues. The V segment lost 5 bases and the J segment 5 bases; nucleotides outside the gene matches: 10. Germline V gene sequence: CDR1 SEHNR, CDR2 FQNEAQ (reference sequence). For the CDR3, the DNA is TGTGCCAGCAGCCACGGGACAGGGAATCCGCACGAGCAGTACTTC. Translating gives CASSHGTGNPHEQYF.

This clone has just a few counts. The V call is TRBV18, the J call TRBJ2-1; 8 bases line up with TRBD2. The length of the CDR3 is 14 residues. From germline, CDR1 is KGHSH and CDR2 LQKENI. Trimming at V came to 1 base and at J to 7 bases, leaving 3 bases not matched to a gene. The CDR3: CASSPLAGLNEQFF. The DNA for the CDR3 is TGTGCCAGCTCACCACTAGCGGGGCTGAATGAGCAGTTCTTC.

CDR3 amino acids: CAIKAGQGNYGYTF. CDR3 sequence (DNA): TGTGCCATCAAGGCGGGACAGGGTAACTATGGCTACACCTTC. V gene TRBV10-3 combines with J gene TRBJ1-2; 9 bases match TRBD1. V trimming: 7 bases; J trimming: 1 base; junction bases outside the gene matches: 4. CDR1 ENHRY and CDR2 SYGVKD come from the germline V gene. The CDR3 is 14 residues long.

The gene calls are TRBV5-4 and TRBJ2-3; no clear D. The germline CDR1 and CDR2 sequences are SGHNT and YYREEE (reference sequence). CDR3 length equals 12 residues. Trimming cost V 4 bases and J 2 bases, with 5 bases left between them. The CDR3 is CASSPHTDTQYF. CDR3 nucleotide sequence: TGTGCCAGCAGCCCACACACAGATACGCAGTATTTT.

CDR3 DNA: TGTGCCAGTAGTATCCTGGCGGCCAATCAGCCCCAGCATTTT. It is translated as CASSILAANQPQHF. The chain combines TRBV19 with TRBJ1-5; D call uncertain. V lost 3 bases, J lost 3 bases, and 9 bases lay in between. This CDR3 is 14 amino acids long. Germline V gene sequence: CDR1 LNHDA, CDR2 SQIVND (reference sequence).

The chain employs TRBV19 and TRBJ2-7; 7 bases agree with TRBD2. The ends lost 5 bases at V and 4 bases at J; junction bases unmatched: 11. The CDR3 runs 15 residues. The germline V gene has CDR1 LNHDA and CDR2 SQIVND (reference sequence). This CDR3 is CASSPGSGARYEQYF. The CDR3 nucleotides read TGTGCCAGTAGTCCCGGGAGCGGGGCCAGGTACGAGCAGTACTTC.

The chain employs TRBV27 and TRBJ2-7; D call uncertain. CDR3 size: 12 residues. The V end lost 5 bases, the J end lost 0 bases, and 5 bases lay between the germline ends. The V gene's germline CDR1 is MNHEY and CDR2 SMNVEV (reference sequence). The CDR3 DNA reads TGTGCCAGCAGTCCAAACTCCTACGAGCAGTACTTC. It translates to CASSPNSYEQYF.

CDR3 in DNA: TGTGCCAGCAGCTTAAGGGGTGGTGAAGCTTTCTTT. It specifies CASSLRGGEAFF. V and J are TRBV13 and TRBJ1-1, with D maybe TRBD1 (5 bases). The CDR3 is made up of 12 amino acids. Germline CDR1 and CDR2: PRHDT and FYEKMQ (reference sequence). V lost 2 bases to trimming and J lost 7 bases, with 8 bases between them.

This clone appeared a few times. The chain has TRBV19 and TRBJ2-3; 7 bases fit TRBD2. The ends lost 6 bases at V and 2 bases at J; junction bases unmatched: 2. The CDR3 spans 13 residues. Per germline, CDR1 LNHDA and CDR2 SQIVND (reference sequence). CDR3 sequence reads: CASSLADTDTQYF. The CDR3, as DNA: TGTGCCAGTAGCCTAGCGGACACAGATACGCAGTATTTT.

The CDR3: CASSSDIASTEAFF. Written as DNA, the CDR3 is TGTGCCAGCAGCTCCGACATCGCTTCCACTGAAGCTTTCTTT. This chain joins TRBV6-6 and TRBJ1-1; the D is unclear. Germline CDR1 is MNHNY and CDR2 is SVGAGI (reference sequence). Trimming removed 6 bases at V and 4 bases at J, with 15 bases between. The CDR3 has 14 amino acids.

The chain links TRBV19 to TRBJ2-7; TRBD1 matches 8 bases. Germline CDR1 and CDR2: LNHDA and SQIVND (reference sequence). V shed 7 bases and J 3 bases; nucleotides not matched to a gene: 11. The CDR3 is made up of 15 amino acids. The chain's CDR3 is CASNIGQGPIYEQYF. DNA for the CDR3: TGTGCCAGTAATATCGGACAGGGACCTATCTACGAGCAGTACTTC.